This T cell receptor (beta chain) appears in the sequencing data of a study of identical twins. The cDNA had a unique molecular identifier and a template-switch universal primer site. TCRdb re-derived calls from the 5' RACE reads in MiXCR, one entry per CDR3 protein. The table shows about 570,000 distinct CDR3 sequences, with roughly 9.5% occurring only once. This clonotype showed up just a few times. Its antigen is still unknown. J was trimmed by 2 bases and V by 0 bases; bases with no gene match: 2. Germline CDR1 is SEHNR and CDR2 is FQNEAQ (reference sequence). This CDR3 is built from 16 residues. Overall study findings and caveats: Models underestimated out-of-frame TCR alpha sharing in monozygotic twins.

These data also formed part of another study, on yellow fever vaccine responses in identical twins.

This rearrangement joins TRBV7-9 to TRBJ2-3, with 10 bases fitting TRBD2. The clonotype comes from a young woman in good health. The material sequenced was PBMCs. The CDR3 is CASSLASGRPTDTQYF. DNA for the CDR3: TGTGCCAGCAGCTTAGCTAGCGGGAGGCCCACAGATACGCAGTATTTT.